The 15 T cell receptor beta chains given below trace back to one sample, sequenced in a study of blood T cell repertoires in COVID-19. Produced via immunoSEQ multiplex PCR; TCRdb's table is partial and in-frame only. The table has tens of thousands of clones, roughly 80% seen once. The sequenced sample consisted of peripheral blood. The receptors shown here come from a man older than 75 with active or convalescent COVID-19.

This clone was counted only a few times. This sequence joins TRBV28 and TRBJ1-1, with 7 bases identical to TRBD1. Germline-derived CDR1 and CDR2 are MDHEN and SYDVKM. This CDR3 is built from 12 residues. J was trimmed by 4 bases and V by 6 bases; bases with no gene match: 2. The CDR3 region is CASRGDSTEAFF. For the CDR3, the DNA is TGTGCCAGCAGGGGGGACAGCACTGAAGCTTTCTTT.

The V and J genes are TRBV5-1 and TRBJ1-6; D call uncertain. Germline values: CDR1 SGHRS, CDR2 YFSETQ. The CDR3 spans 15 residues. Trimming cost V 0 bases and J 10 bases, with 14 bases left between them. The CDR3 DNA follows: TGCGCCAGCAGCTTGGACTCCTCCCCTCGGTCACCCCTCCACTTT. Translating it yields CASSLDSSPRSPLHF.

The chain uses TRBV7-2 and TRBJ2-2; TRBD1 aligns across 8 bases. In germline, CDR1 is SGHTA, CDR2 FQGNSA. Trimming cost V 1 base and J 4 bases; bases outside gene matches: 14. CDR3 size: 19 residues. CDR3 region: CASSLDIYPAGGVTGELFF. CDR3 sequence (DNA): TGTGCCAGCAGCTTAGACATTTACCCCGCAGGGGGCGTCACCGGGGAGCTGTTTTTT. Variable domain in full (rest from reference TRBV7-2 and TRBJ2-2): GAGVSQSPSNKVTEKGKDVELRCDPISGHTALYWYRQSLGQGLEFLIYFQGNSAPDKSGLPSDRFSAERTGGSVSTLTIQRTQQEDSAVYLCASSLDIYPAGGVTGELFFGEGSRLTVL.

The V gene is TRBV3-1 (or the pseudogene TRBV3-2), the J gene TRBJ2-3; D is perhaps TRBD2 (7 bases). CDR3 length: 18 residues. V was clipped by 0 bases and J by 1 base, with 17 bases between them. Germline V CDR1 and CDR2: LGHDT, YNNKEL (reference sequence). As DNA, the CDR3 is TGTGCCAGCAGCCAAGATCTGGGAGGGGGGGGACGCACAGATACGCAGTATTTT. It specifies CASSQDLGGGGRTDTQYF.

The gene calls are TRBV28 and TRBJ2-4, with TRBD1 matching 8 bases. Losses at the gene ends were 6 bases for V and 0 bases for J; bases not matched to a gene: 13. Germline V gene data show CDR1 as MDHEN and CDR2 as SYDVKM. The CDR3 has 18 amino acids. The CDR3 DNA reads as TGTGCCAGCAGAGATCAGGGGGCCCAAATACTAGCCAAAAACATTCAGTACTTC. It specifies CASRDQGAQILAKNIQYF.

The chain combines TRBV4-2 with TRBJ2-2, with D possibly being TRBD2 (5 bases). V lost 4 bases and J lost 6, with 12 bases in between. The CDR3 runs to 14 residues. CDR1 LGHNA and CDR2 YNFKEQ come from the germline V gene. The CDR3 nucleotides read TGTGCCAGCAGCCGAGCGGTTGCTCCCGGGGAGCTGTTTTTT. Encoded protein: CASSRAVAPGELFF.

This chain links TRBV7-6 with TRBJ2-3; TRBD2 aligns across 8 bases. In germline, CDR1 is SGHVS, CDR2 FNYEAQ. The CDR3 covers 15 residues. Unmatched junction bases numbered 6, after V lost 5 bases and J lost 2 bases. CDR3 residues: CASSPPGGATDTQYF. CDR3 in DNA: TGTGCCAGCAGCCCACCGGGGGGGGCCACAGATACGCAGTATTTT.

This clone was recorded only once. The chain is built from TRBV5-1 and TRBJ2-7; 12 nucleotides align to TRBD2. Germline V gene lookup returns CDR1 SGHRS and CDR2 YFSETQ. J lost 5 bases, V lost 0 bases, and 12 bases had no gene match. The CDR3 is made up of 18 amino acids. The CDR3 nucleotides are TGCGCCAGCAGCTTGGCCGGACTAGCGGGGACCCTCGGGAACGAGCAGTACTTC. Translation gives CASSLAGLAGTLGNEQYF. Complete variable domain (other parts from reference TRBV5-1 and TRBJ2-7): KAGVTQTPRYLIKTRGQQVTLSCSPISGHRSVSWYQQTPGQGLQFLFEYFSETQRNKGNFPGRFSGRQFSNSRSEMNVSTLELGDSALYLCASSLAGLAGTLGNEQYFGPGTRLTVT.

V is TRBV7-6 and J is TRBJ2-6; possible D gene TRBD1, 5 bases. The CDR3 loop spans 14 amino acids. Per germline, CDR1 SGHVS and CDR2 FNYEAQ. V was shortened by 5 bases and J by 2 bases, with 7 bases between the two germline ends. This CDR3 reads CASSAGTGANVLTF. CDR3 coding DNA: TGTGCCAGCAGCGCAGGGACTGGGGCCAACGTCCTGACTTTC.

The V and J genes are TRBV5-1 and TRBJ2-5; the match to TRBD1 covers 9 bases. The V segment lost 4 bases and the J segment 5 bases; nucleotides outside the gene matches: 9. The CDR3 totals 15 residues. The germline CDR1 and CDR2 sequences are SGHRS and YFSETQ. This chain's CDR3 is CASSTGDRVVETQYF. CDR3 nucleotide sequence: TGCGCCAGCAGCACCGGGGACAGGGTTGTGGAGACCCAGTACTTC.

V is TRBV11-2 and J is TRBJ2-1; TRBD2 matches at 8 bases. J gave up 6 bases and V 5 bases, and 12 bases lay outside the gene matches. The CDR3 has 16 residues. Germline V gives CDR1 SGHAT, CDR2 FQNNGV. CDR3 nucleotides: TGTGCCAGCAGCGCCAATCACCGGGGGGGCGTCAATGAGCAGTTCTTC. Translated, it gives CASSANHRGGVNEQFF.

The gene calls are TRBV10-2 and TRBJ1-6, with D perhaps matching TRBD1 (6 bases). This CDR3 contains 15 residues. Germline loops: CDR1 WSHSY, CDR2 SAAADI. Deletions cut 3 bases from V and 5 bases from J, with 11 bases between. This CDR3 reads CASSDRRQDNSPLHF. The CDR3 nucleotides are TGCGCCAGCAGTGACCGCCGACAGGATAATTCACCCCTCCACTTT.

The gene calls are TRBV4-1 and TRBJ1-6; a possible D gene is TRBD1 (5 bases). Germline-derived CDR1 and CDR2 are MGHRA and YSYEKL. The CDR3 is 16 amino acids. The germline V and J ends were trimmed by 0 bases and 9 bases, with 15 bases remaining between them. The CDR3, as DNA: TGCGCCAGCAGCCAAGAGATCGGCAGGGTAGGTTCACCCCTCCACTTT. Amino acids: CASSQEIGRVGSPLHF.

The rearrangement joins TRBV29-1 to TRBJ1-2, with D possibly being TRBD1 (5 bases). Trimming stripped 4 bases from V and 5 bases from J, with 14 bases between. The CDR3 extends over 13 amino acids. Germline V gene sequence: CDR1 SQVTM, CDR2 ANQGSEA. This chain's CDR3 is CSVGDSSGYGYTF. CDR3 nucleotide sequence: TGCAGCGTTGGGGACTCCTCGGGTTATGGCTACACCTTC.

The V call is TRBV2, the J call TRBJ2-1, with 12 nucleotides matching TRBD2. The CDR3 contains 15 residues. V shed 6 bases, J shed 7 bases, and the junction held 7 bases outside the gene matches. Germline V lookup: CDR1 SNHLY, CDR2 FYNNEI. CDR3 protein: CASRGLAGRRNEQFF. The DNA for the CDR3 is TGTGCCAGCAGAGGACTAGCGGGGCGTAGGAATGAGCAGTTCTTC. The variable domain in full, completed from reference TRBV2 and TRBJ2-1, reads EPEVTQTPSHQVTQMGQEVILRCVPISNHLYFYWYRQILGQKVEFLVSFYNNEISEKSEIFDDQFSVERPDGSNFTLKIRSTKLEDSAMYFCASRGLAGRRNEQFFGPGTRLTVL.